Sequencing of this TCR beta chain was carried out in a study of cytomegalovirus exposure and HLA in healthy donors. Study conclusions and caveats: Using a false discovery rate of 0.05, a later analysis showed that 16,000 or so TCR beta sequences were associated with HLA alleles. Reports described diagnosis of cytomegalovirus status by the classifier as highly specific and sensitive. TCR beta chain V- and J-gene trimming was linked, in a later analysis, to a missense variant in DCLRE1C.

The V gene's germline CDR1 is MGHRA and CDR2 YSYEKL. V was trimmed by 0 bases and J by 10 bases, leaving 14 bases between them. This CDR3 contains 14 residues. The primer mix had 60 Vbeta and 13 Jbeta primers. Sequenced by immunoSEQ multiplex PCR; TCRdb stores in-frame clones only, minus some. The sample includes over 150,000 clones, approximately 80% of them seen just once. Concerning this clone: Antigen: not known.

The sequence derives from a man aged 25 to 40 in good health and CMV-seropositive. The chain uses TRBV4-1 and TRBJ2-3, with a possible D match to TRBD2 (5 bases). The sample was PBMCs. Written as DNA, the CDR3 is TGCGCCAGCAGCCAAGAAGGAGGAATTCAGGCGCAGTATTTT. Translated, it gives CASSQEGGIQAQYF.